These T cell receptor beta chains were read from a single sample in a study of Ad26.COV2.S vaccination and SARS-CoV-2 variants. Sequencing was performed with immunoSEQ multiplex PCR; in TCRdb, only in-frame clones are kept and a portion is missing. This sample yields some 350,000 clones, of which under 90% are seen a single time; approximately 5.8% belongs to the top ten. The sequenced sample was peripheral blood, obtained in a trial of Ad26.COV2.S vaccine versus placebo. The receptor set was obtained from a person between 18 and 60 years old who received the Ad26.COV2.S COVID-19 vaccine or a placebo. Both conserved end residues are part of each CDR3. A D gene is named only where the DNA matches it firmly. Clone size is shown for a subset of rows, as once, few, many or a class of expanded clone.

length: 15
D: NA
V: TRBV5-1
J: TRBJ1-6
size: few
CDR3: CASSLVVGENSPLHF
DNA: TGCGCCAGCAGCTTGGTAGTCGGGGAGAATTCACCCCTCCACTTT

length: 16
D: NA
V: TRBV4-3
J: TRBJ1-2
size: NA
CDR3: CASSQDPWGSGYGYTF
DNA: TGCGCCAGCAGCCAAGATCCTTGGGGTTCGGGCTATGGCTACACCTTC

length: 15
D: TRBD1
V: TRBV7-2
J: TRBJ2-2
size: NA
CDR3: CASSRDRGNTGELFF
DNA: TGTGCCAGCAGTCGGGACAGGGGGAACACCGGGGAGCTGTTTTTT

length: 12
D: NA
V: TRBV12-3/TRBV12-4
J: TRBJ1-1
size: NA
CDR3: CASSLITMGAFF
DNA: TGTGCCAGCAGTTTAATTACGATGGGGGCTTTCTTT

length: 15
D: NA
V: TRBV5-4
J: TRBJ2-1
size: NA
CDR3: CASRKDGNSYNEQFF
DNA: TGTGCCAGCAGAAAGGACGGAAACTCCTACAATGAGCAGTTCTTC

length: 13
D: NA
V: TRBV7-9
J: TRBJ2-5
size: NA
CDR3: CASSLVRVETQYF
DNA: TGTGCCAGCAGCTTAGTTAGGGTAGAGACCCAGTACTTC

length: 15
D: NA
V: TRBV7-9
J: TRBJ2-1
size: NA
CDR3: CASSLKAGIGNEQFF
DNA: TGTGCCAGCAGCTTAAAGGCGGGAATCGGCAATGAGCAGTTCTTC

length: 16
D: NA
V: TRBV7-8
J: TRBJ1-2
size: NA
CDR3: CASSLDTSGGREGYTF
DNA: TGTGCCAGCAGCTTAGATACTAGTGGGGGTCGTGAAGGCTACACCTTC

length: 14
D: NA
V: TRBV4-3
J: TRBJ2-1
size: NA
CDR3: CASSQGSATPEQFF
DNA: TGCGCCAGCAGCCAAGGCTCAGCGACTCCAGAGCAGTTCTTC

length: 16
D: NA
V: TRBV27
J: TRBJ2-7
size: NA
CDR3: CASSRPGTPRGSEQYF
DNA: TGTGCCAGCAGCCGACCGGGAACCCCCCGGGGGAGCGAGCAGTACTTC

length: 14
D: NA
V: TRBV7-9
J: TRBJ2-2
size: NA
CDR3: CASRVGAVTGELFF
DNA: TGTGCCAGCAGAGTCGGGGCGGTCACCGGGGAGCTGTTTTTT

length: 15
D: NA
V: TRBV6-5
J: TRBJ2-3
size: NA
CDR3: CASSDRRGLADTQYF
DNA: TGTGCCAGCAGCGATAGACGGGGGCTCGCAGATACGCAGTATTTT

length: 17
D: NA
V: TRBV5-5
J: TRBJ2-7
size: NA
CDR3: CASSGGTDQHLNYEQYF
DNA: TGTGCCAGCAGCGGGGGGACAGACCAGCACTTGAACTACGAGCAGTACTTC

length: 16
D: TRBD1
V: TRBV5-5
J: TRBJ1-5
size: few
CDR3: CASSIQGVWSNQPQHF
DNA: TGTGCCAGCAGCATACAGGGGGTGTGGAGCAATCAGCCCCAGCATTTT

length: 17
D: TRBD1
V: TRBV15
J: TRBJ1-1
size: NA
CDR3: CATSIRTGGLKDTEAFF
DNA: TGTGCCACCAGCATCCGGACAGGGGGCCTCAAGGACACTGAAGCTTTCTTT

length: 14
D: TRBD1
V: TRBV30
J: TRBJ1-1
size: NA
CDR3: CAWSTGGVEASAFF
DNA: TGTGCCTGGAGCACAGGGGGCGTAGAGGCTTCGGCTTTCTTT

length: 14
D: TRBD1
V: TRBV7-9
J: TRBJ2-7
size: NA
CDR3: CASSPVQGAYEQYF
DNA: TGTGCCAGCAGCCCCGTGCAGGGGGCCTACGAGCAGTACTTC

length: 16
D: NA
V: TRBV7-9
J: TRBJ2-2
size: NA
CDR3: CASSSDPAGNTGELFF
DNA: TGTGCCAGCAGCTCGGACCCGGCGGGGAACACCGGGGAGCTGTTTTTT

length: 14
D: NA
V: TRBV9
J: TRBJ1-2
size: few
CDR3: CASSGGGTAYGYTF
DNA: TGTGCCAGCAGCGGGGGAGGGACGGCATATGGCTACACCTTC

length: 19
D: NA
V: TRBV7-9
J: TRBJ2-1
size: NA
CDR3: CASSLDPSTARNSYNEQFF
DNA: TGTGCCAGCAGCTTAGATCCGTCAACAGCGAGAAATTCCTACAATGAGCAGTTCTTC

length: 16
D: TRBD1
V: TRBV5-4
J: TRBJ1-4
size: once
CDR3: CASSLGIQGANEKLFF
DNA: TGTGCCAGCAGCTTGGGGATACAGGGGGCAAATGAAAAACTGTTTTTT

length: 15
D: TRBD2
V: TRBV11-3
J: TRBJ2-1
size: NA
CDR3: CASSQTSGVYNEQFF
DNA: TGTGCCAGCAGCCAGACTAGCGGGGTTTACAATGAGCAGTTCTTC

length: 15
D: NA
V: TRBV2
J: TRBJ2-1
size: NA
CDR3: CASTGRLIAENEQFF
DNA: TGTGCCAGCACCGGGCGCTTAATAGCGGAGAATGAGCAGTTCTTC

length: 13
D: NA
V: TRBV9
J: TRBJ1-2
size: NA
CDR3: CASSPGEGYGYTF
DNA: TGTGCCAGCAGCCCGGGGGAGGGTTATGGCTACACCTTC

length: 16
D: NA
V: TRBV19
J: TRBJ1-1
size: NA
CDR3: CASSWGDRDLNTEAFF
DNA: TGTGCCAGTAGTTGGGGTGACCGGGATCTCAACACTGAAGCTTTCTTT